A single T cell receptor beta chain is shown here with its context. Its antigen specificity is not known. Nothing much larger sits one base from this clone, and base qualities are not available. These data come from a study of blood T cells in healthy people across ages (dated by TCRdb to between 2014 and 2017). Broadly, across the study: In model experiments, template switching captured about one uniquely barcoded TCR beta cDNA molecule for every two T cells. Age-related changes in TCR beta repertoire diversity were measured in the study by deep sequencing normalized with unique cDNA molecular identifiers. Donors were grouped into four age groups: young (average roughly 15 years), middle-aged (roughly 37), aged (around 60) and long-lived (around 80). To avoid experimental bias, donors of different ages were spread randomly across the sequencing lanes. Two additional independent replicas of 1 million unique cDNA reads from the same blood draw were analyzed for two donors (one aged 18 to 30 and one aged 80 or older).

The donors were roughly 40 Caucasian individuals from Russia, aged roughly 6 to 95 years, who were systemically healthy. Ten milliliters of peripheral blood were drawn from each donor into EDTA-treated Vacutainer tubes. Ficoll-Paque density-gradient centrifugation was used to isolate PBMCs, with at least 7 million per sample. Total RNA was extracted from PBMCs with Trizol reagent, with at least 6 micrograms obtained per sample. Naive CD45RAhigh/CD27high T cell percentages were measured by flow cytometry on a PBMC aliquot from every donor. What the study reported, not specific to this receptor: Donor CMV infection status was unknown, potentially confounding age-related changes in expanded clonotypes. A strong correlation was found between observed TCR beta diversity and the percentage of naive T cells measured by flow cytometry. Compared with the aged group, the long-lived group had more naive CD4+ T cells, fewer expanded clones and increased TCR diversity, a pattern suggesting age selection. Conclusive comparison of naive and antigen-experienced compartments was prevented by the profiling of bulk unsorted PBMCs. Estimates of total diversity from one million sequenced T cells were regarded as lower bounds and underestimates. As age increased, observed TCR beta diversity per million T cells dropped in a roughly linear way, and a significant reduction was already evident by age roughly 40.

From its cysteine to its phenylalanine, the CDR3 spans 13 amino acids. Left in the record is the CDR3 DNA by itself, 39 bases read in frame from the first base. For CDR1 and CDR2, the germline V gene (reference sequence) lists LNHDA and SQIVND. Relative to germline, V is missing 4 bases and J is missing 4 bases, with 3 bases of the junction outside any gene match. The receptor library was made with 5' RACE. TCRdb records Illumina HiSeq 2500 as the sequencer. A second PCR of roughly 6 to 11 cycles was performed with a sample-barcoded 5' primer and a J-beta primer mix. A unique molecular identifier was introduced onto each TCR beta cDNA molecule by a template-switch 5' adaptor carrying 12 random nucleotides. Each sample yielded at least 2.5 million CDR3-containing paired-end reads. First-strand cDNA synthesis was performed from all RNA using the Mint cDNA synthesis kit, with priming by a TRBC-specific oligonucleotide. Following uracil-DNA glycosylase treatment, a first 18-cycle PCR with universal primers M1SS and BC2_uni_R was performed on all cDNA. In the original analysis: For normalization, 1 million high-quality reads were randomly selected from each sample, with every read carrying a distinct molecular identifier. Reads sharing molecular identifiers were discarded rather than binned into consensus sequences. MiTCR, with a Q25 quality threshold and the strictest error-elimination algorithm, was used for CDR3 identification, clonotype clustering and error correction. A nonparametric unseen species model using Euler transformation provided a lower-bound estimate of total TCR beta diversity. TCRdb handled the public reads itself, with Q25 trimming in fastp and clone calling in MiXCR, and kept productive beta chains. Every CDR3 protein is listed once, alongside the most common genes and DNA of its rows. The V and J calls shown here were made by TCRdb, not taken from the authors' results. This sample is represented by fewer than 1,000,000 distinct CDR3 sequences; under 45% of them were singletons. Approximately 20% of the sample is held by the ten biggest clonotypes.

This clonotype was sampled from a man in his sixties in good health. Sequenced material: blood. The chain links TRBV19 with TRBJ2-5, and 7 bases in between align with TRBD1. The CDR3 protein: CASSRRQGETQYF. The DNA is TGTGCCAGTAGTAGAAGACAGGGAGAGACCCAGTACTTC.